The 4 T cell receptor beta chains given below trace back to one sample, sequenced in a study of cytomegalovirus exposure and HLA in healthy donors. The PCR employed 60 Vbeta primers together with 13 Jbeta primers. Assay: immunoSEQ multiplex PCR; the TCRdb copy retains only in-frame clones and omits some. The listing contains under 120,000 clones. Sequencing was done on a sample of PBMCs. These receptors all stem from a man aged 50 or older in good health and CMV-seronegative.

This rearrangement joins TRBV5-6 to TRBJ2-5; tentative D call: TRBD2 (5 bases). This CDR3 has 15 residues. Germline-derived CDR1 and CDR2 are SGHDT and YYEEEE. Trimming removed 0 bases at V and 2 bases at J, with 11 bases between. This CDR3 is CASSLGVGGQETQYF. The CDR3 nucleotides are TGTGCCAGCAGCTTGGGGGTGGGCGGGCAAGAGACCCAGTACTTC. The entire variable domain, with the rest obtained from reference TRBV5-6 and TRBJ2-5, is as follows: DAGVTQSPTHLIKTRGQQVTLRCSPKSGHDTVSWYQQALGQGPQFIFQYYEEEERQRGNFPDRFSGHQFPNYSSELNVNALLLGDSALYLCASSLGVGGQETQYFGPGTRLLVL.

The chain recombines TRBV7-9 with TRBJ1-1, with unresolved D. V gave up 3 bases and J gave up 4 bases, with 9 bases separating them. The CDR3 totals 13 residues. The germline gives CDR1 SEHNR, CDR2 FQNEAQ (reference sequence). The CDR3 here is CASSFISGTEAFF. In nucleotides, the CDR3 is TGTGCCAGCAGCTTCATCTCGGGCACTGAAGCTTTCTTT.

The CDR3 loop is CASSPLIVQGGNTEAFF. CDR3 sequence (DNA): TGTGCCAGCTCACCATTGATCGTTCAGGGCGGAAACACTGAAGCTTTCTTT. The rearrangement links TRBV18 to TRBJ1-1; perhaps TRBD1 as D (5 bases). Trimming took off 2 bases at V and 2 bases at J, with 18 bases between the two ends. Germline V gene data show CDR1 as KGHSH and CDR2 as LQKENI. The CDR3 covers 17 residues.

This sequence joins TRBV6-5 and TRBJ1-1, with TRBD1 matching over 7 bases. CDR3 length: 13 residues. The V segment lost 6 bases and the J segment 8 bases; nucleotides outside the gene matches: 9. Per germline, CDR1 MNHEY and CDR2 SVGAGI. CDR3 DNA sequence: TGTGCCAGCAGGCCGAGGGGGCGCGGCGAAGCTTTCTTT. It encodes CASRPRGRGEAFF.